These T cell receptor beta chains were read from a single sample in a study of PD-L1 blockade in urothelial cancer. Using immunoSEQ multiplex PCR, the repertoire was profiled, and TCRdb retains in-frame clones only, with some absent. The table includes some 46,000 clones, 70% to 90% detected once. The starting material was PBMCs, obtained around atezolizumab (anti-PD-L1) treatment. All receptors come from a man in his sixties with urothelial cancer. The CDR3 runs from the conserved cysteine through the conserved F or W. Fields, in order: CDR3 DNA, CDR3 protein, V gene, D gene, J gene, clone size. D genes are given only for firm matches. Some rows have no size entry. The others give once, few or many, or a class for an expanded clone.

TGCAGCGTTGAAGTCCTGACAGGGACGGTTGAAAAACTGTTTTTT	CSVEVLTGTVEKLFF	TRBV29-1	TRBD1	TRBJ1-4	.
TGTGCCAGCAGCTTCGGACAGGGCACCGGGGAGCTGTTTTTT	CASSFGQGTGELFF	TRBV11-2	TRBD1	TRBJ2-2	.
TGTGCCAGCAGTGAGGGAGAGACCCAGTACTTC	CASSEGETQYF	TRBV5-4	.	TRBJ2-5	.
TGTGCCAGCGCCCCTCCGGGTCCCTACGAGCAGTACTTC	CASAPPGPYEQYF	TRBV28	.	TRBJ2-7	.
TGTGCCAGCAGTGGGGACAGGAGTAATCAGCCCCAGCATTTT	CASSGDRSNQPQHF	TRBV2	TRBD1	TRBJ1-5	.
TGCGCCAGCAGCCCGAGGGGGGGTGAGACCCAGTACTTC	CASSPRGGETQYF	TRBV5-1	.	TRBJ2-5	.
TGTGCTAGCAGCTTGACTAGCGGGATAGAGACCCAGTACTTC	CASSLTSGIETQYF	TRBV7-7	TRBD2	TRBJ2-5	.
TGCGCCAGCAGCTGGACGGACAGGGCGGATGAAAAACTGTTTTTT	CASSWTDRADEKLFF	TRBV5-1	TRBD1	TRBJ1-4	.
TGTGCCAGCAGCCCTGGGGGTAGCCGGGACAGGGGAGGTAGAGAGACCCAGTACTTC	CASSPGGSRDRGGRETQYF	TRBV7-2	TRBD1	TRBJ2-5	.
TGTGCCAGCAGCCGAGACAGGGTGTCCTACAATGAGCAGTTCTTC	CASSRDRVSYNEQFF	TRBV14	TRBD1	TRBJ2-1	.
TGTGCCAGCAGCTCCCTGCAAGGGGGCGGCGGCTACACCTTC	CASSSLQGGGGYTF	TRBV5-4	TRBD1	TRBJ1-2	.
TGCGCCAGCAGTGACGGGGACTTGCAGTACTTC	CASSDGDLQYF	TRBV10-2	.	TRBJ2-7	.
TGTGCCAGCAGTGCAAAACAGGACACTGAAGCTTTCTTT	CASSAKQDTEAFF	TRBV6-1	.	TRBJ1-1	.
TGTGCCATCAGCCACGGAGACACTGAAGCTTTCTTT	CAISHGDTEAFF	TRBV10-3	.	TRBJ1-1	.
TGTGCCAGCAGATCCGGAGGGAATTCACCCCTCCACTTT	CASRSGGNSPLHF	TRBV6-5	.	TRBJ1-6	.
TGTGCCTGGAGTGGGACTTGGGGGACTAGCGGGAGCACAGATACGCAGTATTTT	CAWSGTWGTSGSTDTQYF	TRBV30	TRBD2	TRBJ2-3	.
TGTGCCAGCCGCCTCCAGGGGGCAGGCAATCAGCCCCAGCATTTT	CASRLQGAGNQPQHF	TRBV27	TRBD1	TRBJ1-5	few
TGTGCCAGCAGTGCGACAGGGTATAGCAATCAGCCCCAGCATTTT	CASSATGYSNQPQHF	TRBV6-1	TRBD1	TRBJ1-5	.
TGTGCCGCCGGACGGGGTCAGGACACCGGGGAGCTGTTTTTT	CAAGRGQDTGELFF	TRBV28	.	TRBJ2-2	.
TGTGCCAGCAGGGCCCGGGGGAGCGCTGAAGCTTTCTTT	CASRARGSAEAFF	TRBV6-5	.	TRBJ1-1	.
TGTGCCAGCAGTTCCCGACAGGGCTACGAGCAGTACTTC	CASSSRQGYEQYF	TRBV27	TRBD1	TRBJ2-7	.
TGTGCCAGCAGACACCCCACCGTCAATGAGCAGTTCTTC	CASRHPTVNEQFF	TRBV6-5	.	TRBJ2-1	.
TGTGCCAGCAGTTACTCAGGGGTCCCAAATTCACCCCTCCACTTT	CASSYSGVPNSPLHF	TRBV6-5	.	TRBJ1-6	.
TGTGCCACCGCCTTGACAGAGAACACTGAAGCTTTCTTT	CATALTENTEAFF	TRBV6-1	.	TRBJ1-1	.
TGCGCCAGCAGCTGGGCTGGGGGGGACACAGATACGCAGTATTTT	CASSWAGGDTDTQYF	TRBV5-1	TRBD2	TRBJ2-3	.
TGTGCCAGCAGTGAGGGACATCGCTACGAGCAGTACTTC	CASSEGHRYEQYF	TRBV6-1	.	TRBJ2-7	.
TGTGCCATCAAAGAGACTAGCGGGGGGGCATACAATGAGCAGTTCTTC	CAIKETSGGAYNEQFF	TRBV10-3	TRBD2	TRBJ2-1	.
TGTGCCAGCAGCCCCTACAGGGAGTGGCCTTTCTTT	CASSPYREWPFF	TRBV7-2	.	TRBJ1-1	.
TGTGCCAGCAGTGAGCGCGGGGGCCTACAAGAGACCCAGTACTTC	CASSERGGLQETQYF	TRBV2	.	TRBJ2-5	.
TGTGCCAGCAGCCGACAGGCCTTCGGAGAAAACACCATATATTTT	CASSRQAFGENTIYF	TRBV7-9	.	TRBJ1-3	.
TGTGCCAGCAGCTTAGTTCCCGGGAGTAACACAGATACGCAGTATTTT	CASSLVPGSNTDTQYF	TRBV7-2	.	TRBJ2-3	.
TGTGCCAGCAGCTTAGGACAGGGGGCTCCGACTAACTATGGCTACACCTTC	CASSLGQGAPTNYGYTF	TRBV7-2	TRBD1	TRBJ1-2	.
TGTGCCAGCTCACTGGAGGTTGGAGGCAATCAGCCCCAGCATTTT	CASSLEVGGNQPQHF	TRBV18	.	TRBJ1-5	.
TGTGCCAGCAGCTTAGTTGGGACACAGGATACGCAGTATTTT	CASSLVGTQDTQYF	TRBV7-2	.	TRBJ2-3	.
TGTGCCAGCAGCTTACCACCGACAGGGGGCGAGCAGTACTTC	CASSLPPTGGEQYF	TRBV5-4	TRBD1	TRBJ2-7	.
TGTGCCAGCACCCCAGGCCGACAGGACTCCTACAATGAGCAGTTCTTC	CASTPGRQDSYNEQFF	TRBV2	.	TRBJ2-1	few
TGTGCCAGCAGGAACCTAGCGGGGGATCGCAATGAGCAGTTCTTC	CASRNLAGDRNEQFF	TRBV6-5	TRBD2	TRBJ2-1	.
TGTGCCAGTACTTGGGGCAGGGGGGCCACTGAAGCTTTCTTT	CASTWGRGATEAFF	TRBV19	TRBD1	TRBJ1-1	.
TGTGCCAGCTCACCGCGGGTGGGGGACAAGAAATCCTACGAGCAGTACTTC	CASSPRVGDKKSYEQYF	TRBV18	.	TRBJ2-7	.
TGTGCCTGGAAACAGGTCAATGAGCAGTTCTTC	CAWKQVNEQFF	TRBV30	.	TRBJ2-1	.
TGTGCCATCAGTGATTCTGGACAGGGAAGAGATGGCTACACCTTC	CAISDSGQGRDGYTF	TRBV10-3	TRBD1	TRBJ1-2	many
TGTGCCAGCAAATTAACCGGGACAGGGAACACCGGGGAGCTGTTTTTT	CASKLTGTGNTGELFF	TRBV27	TRBD1	TRBJ2-2	.
TGCACCAGCAGCCATTGCCTAGCGGACCCTTACGAGCAGTACTTC	CTSSHCLADPYEQYF	TRBV1	.	TRBJ2-7	few
TGTGCCAGCAGTGACCTCGGGAGTTCGGGTGAGACCCAGTACTTC	CASSDLGSSGETQYF	TRBV2	.	TRBJ2-5	.